Listed below are T cell receptor beta chains from one sample, sequenced in a study of control samples from healthy donors and cancer patients. The method was immunoSEQ multiplex PCR; TCRdb's version includes in-frame clones alone and lacks a portion of them. The table lists 100,000 to 150,000 clones, about 89% of them singletons. Sequencing used blood. The receptors come from a man in his fifties in good health. Both conserved end residues are part of each CDR3. Fields, in order: J gene, D gene, clone size, V gene, CDR3 DNA, CDR3 protein. The D gene is left open where the match is weak. Some rows have no size entry. The others give once, few or many, or a class for an expanded clone.

>TRBJ2-7|TRBD1|-|TRBV9
TGTGCCAGCAGCGTGGACGGGGACAGGACAACCTACGAGCAGTACTTC
CASSVDGDRTTYEQYF
>TRBJ1-2|-|-|TRBV10-3
TGTGCCATCAGTGATTCAGGGGCTCGAGATGGCTACACCTTC
CAISDSGARDGYTF
>TRBJ2-3|-|-|TRBV7-9
TGTGCCAAGCAGGGAAGTGGGGATACGCAGTATTTT
CAKQGSGDTQYF
>TRBJ1-6|TRBD1|-|TRBV5-1
TGCGCCAGCAGCACCGGACAGGGAAGGCCCTATAATTCACCCCTCCACTTT
CASSTGQGRPYNSPLHF
>TRBJ1-2|-|-|TRBV7-2
TGTGCCAGCAGCAAAGTAAGCGACGGGAACTATGGCTACACCTTC
CASSKVSDGNYGYTF
>TRBJ2-3|-|-|TRBV29-1
TGCAGCGTTCAAACAGGTGGAAAGGATACGCAGTATTTT
CSVQTGGKDTQYF
>TRBJ2-3|-|-|TRBV19
TGTGCCAGTAGTATAGGGAGGACTATCACAGATACGCAGTATTTT
CASSIGRTITDTQYF
>TRBJ2-1|TRBD1|-|TRBV2
TGTGCCAGCAGTCGTAGCCAGGGGGCGTTCAATGAGCAGTTCTTC
CASSRSQGAFNEQFF
>TRBJ2-7|TRBD1|once|TRBV10-3
TGTGCCATCAGGAGCCAGACAGGGGGTGGGTACGAGCAGTACTTC
CAIRSQTGGGYEQYF
>TRBJ1-1|TRBD1|-|TRBV5-1
TGCGCCAGCAGCACCCAGGGGGGGGGCACTGAAGCTTTCTTT
CASSTQGGGTEAFF
>TRBJ1-1|TRBD1|-|TRBV19
TGTGCCAGTAGTATTACAGGGGGCGACACTGAAGCTTTCTTT
CASSITGGDTEAFF
>TRBJ2-1|TRBD2|once|TRBV5-6
TGTGCCAGCAGCTTGGTACTAGCGGGGGGGATGAGCTCCTACAATGAGCAGTTCTTC
CASSLVLAGGMSSYNEQFF
>TRBJ1-2|TRBD1|-|TRBV27
TGTGCCAGCAGTCCCGGACAGGGGCTCAACTATGGCTACACCTTC
CASSPGQGLNYGYTF
>TRBJ1-6|-|-|TRBV7-8
TGTGCCAGCACCCACTCGCGACCCGGGCCCCGCCGTTATTCACCCCTCCACTTT
CASTHSRPGPRRYSPLHF
>TRBJ1-4|-|-|TRBV5-5
TGTGCCAGCAGCTTGAGGGCCGTCTCAACTAATGAAAAACTGTTTTTT
CASSLRAVSTNEKLFF
>TRBJ2-3|-|-|TRBV5-1
TGCGCCAGCAGCCGCCCCCGGGACACCAGCACAGATACGCAGTATTTT
CASSRPRDTSTDTQYF
>TRBJ2-7|-|-|TRBV4-1
TGCGCCAGCAGCCAAGATCAAGATTCCCTATATAGGGAGCAGTACTTC
CASSQDQDSLYREQYF
>TRBJ1-4|-|-|TRBV18
TGTGCCAGCTCCCCCGGGGGCAGAGGAATGTCTAATGAAAAACTGTTTTTT
CASSPGGRGMSNEKLFF
>TRBJ1-2|-|-|TRBV3-1/TRBV3-2
TGTGCCAGCAGCCAAGAGTCCGGGTATGGCTACACCTTC
CASSQESGYGYTF
>TRBJ2-2|-|-|TRBV2
TGTGCCAGCAGGAGCGGTTCGGGGGGCGACACCGGGGAGCTGTTTTTT
CASRSGSGGDTGELFF
>TRBJ1-2|-|-|TRBV19
TGTGCCAGTAGTATTCAGGCTCTTCGGGGGAAAACCTTC
CASSIQALRGKTF
>TRBJ2-6|-|-|TRBV27
TGTGCCAGCAGTCGGGTTGGTGGGGCCAACGTCCTGACTTTC
CASSRVGGANVLTF
>TRBJ1-3|-|-|TRBV3-1/TRBV3-2
TGTGCCAGCAGCCCCGGACAGAGGGGCTCTGGAAACACCATATATTTT
CASSPGQRGSGNTIYF